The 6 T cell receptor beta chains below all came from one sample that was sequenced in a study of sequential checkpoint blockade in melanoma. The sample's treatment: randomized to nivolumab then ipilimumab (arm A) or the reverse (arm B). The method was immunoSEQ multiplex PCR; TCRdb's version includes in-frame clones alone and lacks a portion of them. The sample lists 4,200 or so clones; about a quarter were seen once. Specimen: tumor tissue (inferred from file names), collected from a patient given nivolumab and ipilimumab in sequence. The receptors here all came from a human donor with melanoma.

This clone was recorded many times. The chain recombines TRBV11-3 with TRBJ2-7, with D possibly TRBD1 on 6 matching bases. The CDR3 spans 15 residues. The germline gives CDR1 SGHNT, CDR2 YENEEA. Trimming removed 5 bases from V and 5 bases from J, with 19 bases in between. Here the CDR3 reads CASSDQGPLTHEQYF. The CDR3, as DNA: TGTGCCAGCAGCGACCAGGGGCCATTGACCCACGAGCAGTACTTC.

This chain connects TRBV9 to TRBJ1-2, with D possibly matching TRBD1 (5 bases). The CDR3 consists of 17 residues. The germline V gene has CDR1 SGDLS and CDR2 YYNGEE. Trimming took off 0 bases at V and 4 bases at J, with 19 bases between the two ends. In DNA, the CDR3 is TGTGCCAGCAGCGTAGAACCCCCGGGACCGACGTTCTATGGCTACACCTTC. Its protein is CASSVEPPGPTFYGYTF.

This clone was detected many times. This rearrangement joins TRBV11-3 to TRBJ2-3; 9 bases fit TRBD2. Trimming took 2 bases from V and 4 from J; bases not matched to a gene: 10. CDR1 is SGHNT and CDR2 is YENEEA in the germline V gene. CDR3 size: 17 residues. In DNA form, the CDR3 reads TGTGCCAGCAGCTTACACTCGCGGGGGGGCGGGGCAGATACGCAGTATTTT. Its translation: CASSLHSRGGGADTQYF.

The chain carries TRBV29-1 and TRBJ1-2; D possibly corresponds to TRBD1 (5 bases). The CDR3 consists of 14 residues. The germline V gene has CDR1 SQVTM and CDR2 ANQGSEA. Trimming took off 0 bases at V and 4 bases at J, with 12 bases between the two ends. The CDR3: CSVEDSGQVYGYTF. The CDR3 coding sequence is TGCAGCGTTGAAGATTCGGGGCAGGTCTATGGCTACACCTTC.

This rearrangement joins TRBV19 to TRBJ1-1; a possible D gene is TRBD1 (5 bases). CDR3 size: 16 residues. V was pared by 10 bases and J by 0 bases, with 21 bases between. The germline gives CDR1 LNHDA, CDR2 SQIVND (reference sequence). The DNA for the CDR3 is TGTGCCACCTCTAAAAGTCGGGGGATGATGAACACTGAAGCTTTCTTT. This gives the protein CATSKSRGMMNTEAFF.

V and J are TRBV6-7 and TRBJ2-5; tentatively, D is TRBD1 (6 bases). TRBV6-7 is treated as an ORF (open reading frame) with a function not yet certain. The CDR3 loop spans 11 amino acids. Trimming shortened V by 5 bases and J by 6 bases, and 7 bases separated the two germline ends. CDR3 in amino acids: CASSQGKTQYF. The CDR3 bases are TGTGCCAGCAGTCAGGGGAAGACCCAGTACTTC.